The present T cell receptor (beta chain) was sequenced within a study of CD4 T cells in relation to SARS-CoV-2 and coronaviruses. Method: immunoSEQ multiplex PCR; TCRdb's copy keeps in-frame clones and lacks some. The repertoire has tens of thousands of clones, more than 75% of them found once; the top ten carry about a tenth. V was shortened by 4 bases and J by 4 bases, with 13 bases between the two germline ends. The CDR3 is 14 residues long. Germline-derived CDR1 and CDR2 are SGHTA and FQGNSA. The specimen sequenced was memory CD4+ T cells from PBMCs. This clonotype originated in an adult with COVID-19. This chain uses TRBV7-2 with TRBJ1-1; possibly TRBD1 for D (6 bases). This CDR3 is CASSSRQVGTEAFF. DNA of the CDR3: TGTGCCAGCAGCTCACGACAGGTGGGCACTGAAGCTTTCTTT.